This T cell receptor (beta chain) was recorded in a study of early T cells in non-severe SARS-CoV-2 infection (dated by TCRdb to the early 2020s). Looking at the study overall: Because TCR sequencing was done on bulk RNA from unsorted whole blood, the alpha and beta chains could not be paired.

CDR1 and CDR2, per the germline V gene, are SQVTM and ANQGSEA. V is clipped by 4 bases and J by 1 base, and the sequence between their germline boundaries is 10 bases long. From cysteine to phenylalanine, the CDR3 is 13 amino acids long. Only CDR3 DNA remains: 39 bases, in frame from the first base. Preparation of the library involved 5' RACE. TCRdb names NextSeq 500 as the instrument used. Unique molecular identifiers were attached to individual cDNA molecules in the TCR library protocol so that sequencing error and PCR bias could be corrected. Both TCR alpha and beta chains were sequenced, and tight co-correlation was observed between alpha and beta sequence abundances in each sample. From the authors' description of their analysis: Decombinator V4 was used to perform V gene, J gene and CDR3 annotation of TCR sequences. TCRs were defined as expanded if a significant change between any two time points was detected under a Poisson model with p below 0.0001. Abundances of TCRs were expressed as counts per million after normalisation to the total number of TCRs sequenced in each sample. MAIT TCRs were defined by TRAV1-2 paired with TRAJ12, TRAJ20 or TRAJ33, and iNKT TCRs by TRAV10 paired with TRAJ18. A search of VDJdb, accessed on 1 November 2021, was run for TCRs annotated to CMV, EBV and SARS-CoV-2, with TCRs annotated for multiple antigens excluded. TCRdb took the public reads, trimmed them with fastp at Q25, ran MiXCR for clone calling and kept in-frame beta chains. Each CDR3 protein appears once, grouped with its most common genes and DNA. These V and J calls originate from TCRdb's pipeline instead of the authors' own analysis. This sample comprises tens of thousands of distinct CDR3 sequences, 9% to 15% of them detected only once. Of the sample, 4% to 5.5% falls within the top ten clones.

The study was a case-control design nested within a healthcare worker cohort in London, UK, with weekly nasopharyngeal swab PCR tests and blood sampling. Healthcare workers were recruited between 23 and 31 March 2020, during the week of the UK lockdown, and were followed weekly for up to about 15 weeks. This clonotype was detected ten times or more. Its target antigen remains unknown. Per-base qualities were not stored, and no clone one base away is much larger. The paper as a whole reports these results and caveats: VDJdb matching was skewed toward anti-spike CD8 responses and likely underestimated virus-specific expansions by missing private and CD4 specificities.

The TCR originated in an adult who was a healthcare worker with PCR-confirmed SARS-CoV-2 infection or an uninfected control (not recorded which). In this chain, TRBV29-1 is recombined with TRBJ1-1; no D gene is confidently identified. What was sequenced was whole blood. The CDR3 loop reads CSVVRTGNTEAFF. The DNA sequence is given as TGCAGCGTTGTTCGAACGGGGAACACTGAAGCTTTCTTT.